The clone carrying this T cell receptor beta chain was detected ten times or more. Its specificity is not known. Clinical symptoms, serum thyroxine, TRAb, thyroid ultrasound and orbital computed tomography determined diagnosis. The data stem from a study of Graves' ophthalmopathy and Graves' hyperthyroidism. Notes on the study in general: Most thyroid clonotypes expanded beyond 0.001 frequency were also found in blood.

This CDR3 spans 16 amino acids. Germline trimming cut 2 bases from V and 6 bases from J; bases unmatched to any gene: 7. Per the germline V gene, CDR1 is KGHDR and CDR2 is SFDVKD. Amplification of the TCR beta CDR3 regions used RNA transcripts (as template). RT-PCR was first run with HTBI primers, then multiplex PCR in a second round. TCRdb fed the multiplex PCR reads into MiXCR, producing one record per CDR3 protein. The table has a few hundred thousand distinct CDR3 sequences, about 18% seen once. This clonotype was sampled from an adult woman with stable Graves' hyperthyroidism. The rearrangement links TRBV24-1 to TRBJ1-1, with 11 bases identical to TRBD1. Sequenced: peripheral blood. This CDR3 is CATSDSGTGGTAEAFF. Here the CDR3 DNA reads TGTGCCACCAGTGATTCCGGGACAGGGGGAACGGCTGAAGCTTTCTTT.